This T cell receptor beta chain is drawn from a study of memory CD4+ T cells and cytomegalovirus serostatus. For the study at large: Donors were healthy Belgian adults, under 10 CMV seropositive and approximately 23 seronegative. Findings of the study overall: About two fifths of the roughly 150 known CMV-associated TCRbeta sequences appeared in CD4+ memory. A US-trained random forest predicted CMV serostatus with median AUC around 0.93.

This CDR3 contains 12 residues. Trimming stripped 4 bases from V and 3 bases from J, with 6 bases between. Germline assignment: CDR1 SNHLY and CDR2 FYNNEI. Sequencing used immunoSEQ multiplex PCR; TCRdb keeps in-frame clones, though not all of them. The sample contains some 39,000 clones, roughly 80% of which appear only once. About this clone: What it binds is unknown.

Single viable CD3+CD4+CD8-CD45RO+ cells were sorted as the memory CD4+ T cells. Serostatus was set by detecting CMV pp150, pp28, p38, p52 IgG. The sample consisted of memory CD4+ T cells from blood. The J gene is TRBJ1-2, the V gene TRBV2, with D hard to call. This receptor was taken from an adult in good health and CMV-seronegative. The CDR3: CASSGSYYGYTF. In nucleotides, the CDR3 is TGTGCCAGCAGTGGATCTTACTATGGCTACACCTTC.